This note documents a single T cell receptor (beta chain) sequence. A junction boundary mismatches the germline segment, possibly from a read error. Germline V gene data show CDR1 as GTSNPN and CDR2 as SVGIG (reference sequence). CDR3 length: 15 residues. This entry comes from a study of PD-1 blockade in classical Hodgkin lymphoma. Exposure to brentuximab vedotin varied, and each patient had relapsed following autologous stem cell transplantation. The assay was immunoSEQ multiplex PCR, and TCRdb's table has in-frame clones only and misses some. Here the sample spans approximately 59,000 clones, approximately 90% being singletons.

This clonotype originated in a human donor with classical Hodgkin lymphoma. Source: peripheral blood mononuclear cells (PBMCs), taken before the second cycle of nivolumab. The chain recombines TRBV30 with TRBJ2-3; 7 nucleotides match TRBD2. The CDR3 region is CAWTPLAGVKDTQYF. In DNA form, the CDR3 reads TGTGCTTGGACCCCATTGGCGGGGGTAAAAGATACGCAGTATTTT.